This passage covers 29 T cell receptor beta chains from one sample sequenced in a study of blood T cell repertoires in COVID-19. TCRdb keeps only in-frame clones here, not all; method: immunoSEQ multiplex PCR. The data hold 300,000 or so clones, with approximately 84% observed a single time. The sequencing sample was made of PBMCs or T cells enriched from blood (not recorded which). These receptors came from a woman in her twenties or thirties who had recovered from COVID-19.

The genes are TRBV7-9 and TRBJ1-1, with 9 bases aligning to TRBD1. Germline V CDR1 and CDR2: SEHNR, FQNEAQ (reference sequence). The CDR3 covers 16 residues. V was pared by 4 bases and J by 1 base, with 7 bases of the junction left unmatched. CDR3 coding DNA: TGTGCCAGCAGCTGGGACCCGGGACAGGGGAACACTGAAGCTTTCTTT. Translated: CASSWDPGQGNTEAFF.

This clone was recorded once. The genes are TRBV2 and TRBJ1-1; maybe TRBD1 (5 bases). Trimming removed 6 bases at V and 5 bases at J, with 16 bases between. Germline CDR1 is SNHLY and CDR2 is FYNNEI. This CDR3 has 14 residues. The CDR3 nucleotides are TGTGCCAGCAGCAGGGAATCGGATATGACTGAAGCTTTCTTT. Amino acids: CASSRESDMTEAFF.

The chain employs TRBV9 and TRBJ2-3; D remains unclear. V dropped 1 base and J dropped 2 bases, with 5 bases sitting between them. The CDR3 is made up of 13 amino acids. Germline loops: CDR1 SGDLS, CDR2 YYNGEE. The CDR3 DNA sequence: TGTGCCAGCAGCGTACAGAACACAGATACGCAGTATTTT. This codes for CASSVQNTDTQYF.

The V gene is TRBV5-6, the J gene TRBJ2-2; no firm D call. This CDR3 spans 15 amino acids. The V end was cut by 4 bases, the J end by 5 bases, with 15 bases between. Per the germline V gene, CDR1 is SGHDT and CDR2 is YYEEEE. The CDR3, as DNA: TGTGCCAGCAGCGTGGACCCGCACCGGACCGGGGAGCTGTTTTTT. Translation gives CASSVDPHRTGELFF.

This clone is a singleton in its sample. The V gene is TRBV30, the J gene TRBJ2-1, with 10 bases identical to TRBD2. Trimming took 2 bases from V and 8 from J; bases not matched to a gene: 6. CDR3 length: 14 residues. CDR1 and CDR2 from the germline V gene are GTSNPN and SVGIG (reference sequence). The CDR3 region has the DNA TGTGCCTGGAGTACTAGCGGGGCTTCGCATGAGCAGTTCTTC. It specifies CAWSTSGASHEQFF.

This clone was seen a few times. The V gene is TRBV5-1, the J gene TRBJ2-2; D perhaps matches TRBD1 (6 bases). With 4 bases removed from V and 3 bases from J, the gap between germline ends came to 16 bases. The CDR3 totals 16 residues. The V gene's germline CDR1 is SGHRS and CDR2 YFSETQ. The chain's CDR3 is CASSVRPGQDTGELFF. For the CDR3, the DNA is TGCGCCAGCAGCGTCCGACCGGGACAAGACACCGGGGAGCTGTTTTTT.

The chain uses TRBV6-5 and TRBJ1-2; TRBD1 matches at 7 bases. Per the germline V gene, CDR1 is MNHEY and CDR2 is SVGAGI. Trimming took 4 bases from V and 4 from J; bases not matched to a gene: 3. The length of the CDR3 is 13 residues. CDR3: CASSFDRVYGYTF. The CDR3 nucleotides are TGTGCCAGCAGTTTCGACAGGGTCTATGGCTACACCTTC.

The rearrangement uses TRBV12-3 or TRBV12-4 and TRBJ1-1; TRBD1 is a possible D gene (6 bases). There are 13 residues in the CDR3. The CDR3 region is CAGGGTSNTEAFF. The DNA of the CDR3 is TGTGCAGGGGGGGGCACTTCGAACACTGAAGCTTTCTTT.

The J gene is TRBJ2-6, the V gene TRBV15; D gene uncertain. Germline lookup yields CDR1 LNHNV and CDR2 YYDKDF (reference sequence). The CDR3 is made up of 16 amino acids. The germline V and J ends were trimmed by 1 base and 0 bases, with 7 bases remaining between them. This CDR3 is CATSRAPDSGANVLTF. The CDR3 DNA follows: TGTGCCACCAGCAGAGCTCCAGACTCTGGGGCCAACGTCCTGACTTTC.

The chain combines TRBV28 with TRBJ1-5; unclear D gene. In germline, CDR1 is MDHEN, CDR2 SYDVKM. This CDR3 spans 12 amino acids. Between the trimmed V and J ends, which lost 3 bases and 5 bases, there was a span of 5 bases. CDR3 bases: TGTGCCAGCAGTTTCGAGGATCAGCCCCAGCATTTT. This codes for CASSFEDQPQHF. Full variable domain (rest looked up from reference TRBV28 and TRBJ1-5): DVKVTQSSRYLVKRTGEKVFLECVQDMDHENMFWYRQDPGLGLRLIYFSYDVKMKEKGDIPEGYSVSREKKERFSLILESASTNQTSMYLCASSFEDQPQHFGDGTRLSIL.

The genes are TRBV28 and TRBJ1-5; maybe TRBD1 (5 bases). The CDR3 is made up of 15 amino acids. In germline, CDR1 is MDHEN, CDR2 SYDVKM. Trimming pared 6 bases from V and 3 bases from J, leaving 15 bases between. The CDR3 sequence is CASSRVVGDNQPQHF. As DNA, the CDR3 is TGTGCCAGCAGCCGGGTAGTAGGGGACAATCAGCCCCAGCATTTT.

This chain connects TRBV9 to TRBJ2-5; 10 bases fit TRBD2. The CDR3 contains 16 residues. The ends lost 0 bases at V and 5 bases at J; junction bases unmatched: 7. Germline values: CDR1 SGDLS, CDR2 YYNGEE. CDR3 nucleotide sequence: TGTGCCAGCAGCGTAGCGTCTAGCGGGGGTTGGGAGACCCAGTACTTC. This translates into CASSVASSGGWETQYF.

This clone has only one observation. This chain links TRBV28 with TRBJ1-1; 10 nucleotides agree with TRBD1. Germline trimming cut 8 bases from V and 11 bases from J; bases unmatched to any gene: 8. The CDR3 has 12 amino acids. CDR1 and CDR2 from the germline V gene are MDHEN and SYDVKM. The CDR3, as DNA: TGTGCCAGCCAGAGACAGGGGGCTTTGGCTTTCTTT. This sequence encodes CASQRQGALAFF.

The rearrangement joins TRBV11-2 to TRBJ1-1; possibly TRBD1 for D (5 bases). V was pared by 2 bases and J by 2 bases, with 9 bases between. This CDR3 contains 14 residues. CDR1 is SGHAT, CDR2 FQNNGV, per germline. The CDR3 DNA reads as TGTGCCAGCAGCTTAATGCGGGGCAACACTGAAGCTTTCTTT. Translated, it gives CASSLMRGNTEAFF. The entire variable domain, with the rest obtained from reference TRBV11-2 and TRBJ1-1, is as follows: EAGVAQSPRYKIIEKRQSVAFWCNPISGHATLYWYQQILGQGPKLLIQFQNNGVVDDSQLPKDRFSAERLKGVDSTLKIQPAKLEDSAVYLCASSLMRGNTEAFFGQGTRLTVV.

The chain carries TRBV11-2 and TRBJ2-5; tentative D call: TRBD2 (5 bases). Per the germline V gene, CDR1 is SGHAT and CDR2 is FQNNGV. Trimming removed 5 bases at V and 5 bases at J, with 12 bases between. CDR3 size: 13 residues. CDR3 in amino acids: CASSLGVQETQYF. The CDR3, as DNA: TGTGCCAGCAGCCTGGGAGTCCAGGAGACCCAGTACTTC.

The J gene is TRBJ1-2, the V gene TRBV12-3 or TRBV12-4, with unresolved D. V shed 5 bases and J shed 14 bases, with 18 bases lying between them. This CDR3 spans 12 amino acids. The CDR3: CASSPGPEGWTF. CDR3 DNA: TGTGCCAGCAGTCCTGGGCCCGAAGGTTGGACCTTC.

The gene calls are TRBV15 and TRBJ1-1, with D unresolved. Germline V gene data show CDR1 as LNHNV and CDR2 as YYDKDF (reference sequence). The CDR3 contains 14 residues. With 0 bases removed from V and 2 bases from J, the gap between germline ends came to 7 bases. The CDR3 reads CATSREEVNTEAFF. CDR3 bases: TGTGCCACCAGCAGAGAGGAGGTTAACACTGAAGCTTTCTTT.

This clone was detected once. This chain uses TRBV7-2 with TRBJ1-4; 9 bases line up with TRBD1. The CDR3 is 15 residues long. Germline CDR1 SGHTA, CDR2 FQGNSA. The V and J ends lost 5 bases and 8 bases, in that order; junction bases with no gene match: 9. CDR3: CASSPPGQGWEKLFF. CDR3 in DNA: TGTGCCAGCAGCCCTCCGGGACAGGGTTGGGAAAAACTGTTTTTT.

The rearrangement uses TRBV18 and TRBJ2-5, with a possible D match to TRBD1 (6 bases). In germline, CDR1 is KGHSH, CDR2 LQKENI. The CDR3 totals 14 residues. The V gene lost 0 bases and the J gene lost 7 bases, with 12 bases spanning the gap. CDR3 DNA: TGTGCCAGCTCACCACCTCACCAGGGGAGGACCCAGTACTTC. Translating gives CASSPPHQGRTQYF.

This clone was counted a single time. CDR3: CASSALTEAFF. CDR3 sequence (DNA): TGTGCCAGCAGCGCCCTAACTGAAGCTTTCTTT. The chain recombines TRBV11-2 with TRBJ1-1; the D is unclear. CDR3 length: 11 amino acids. Trimming removed 5 bases at V and 5 bases at J, with 6 bases between. CDR1 SGHAT and CDR2 FQNNGV come from the germline V gene.

This chain uses TRBV6-5 with TRBJ2-7; 9 positions match TRBD2. J lost 6 bases, V lost 6 bases, and 9 bases had no gene match. Germline loops: CDR1 MNHEY, CDR2 SVGAGI. The length of the CDR3 is 14 residues. For the CDR3, the DNA is TGTGCCAGCAGCTCCGGGACTAGCTTCAGCGAGCAGTACTTC. Amino acid sequence: CASSSGTSFSEQYF.

The V and J genes are TRBV28 and TRBJ1-3; tentatively, D is TRBD1 (5 bases). This CDR3 is 14 amino acids long. Germline CDR1 MDHEN, CDR2 SYDVKM. V was cut by 3 bases and J by 4 bases, with 10 bases left in between. CDR3 coding DNA: TGTGCCAGCAGTTTCACCAGGGTCGGAAACACCATATATTTT. Its translation: CASSFTRVGNTIYF.

In this sample, this clone turned up a few times. The chain links TRBV2 to TRBJ2-1; D might be TRBD1 (5 bases). V lost 11 bases, J lost 4 bases, and 12 bases lay in between. This CDR3 has 12 residues. Germline V gene data show CDR1 as SNHLY and CDR2 as FYNNEI. CDR3 DNA sequence: TGTGCCGTAACAGGACGGTACAATGAGCAGTTCTTC. Protein product: CAVTGRYNEQFF.

The sample holds one count of this clone. The sample carries other DNA sequences with the same CDR3. V and J are TRBV30 and TRBJ1-3, with 7 positions matching TRBD1. The junction had 4 bases not matched to a gene; V was cut back by 4 bases and J by 4 bases. The germline V gene encodes CDR1 GTSNPN and CDR2 SVGIG (reference sequence). The CDR3 runs 13 residues. The CDR3 here is CAWNRGSGNTIYF. DNA of the CDR3: TGTGCCTGGAACAGGGGCTCGGGAAACACCATATATTTT.

The V gene is TRBV18, the J gene TRBJ2-2; possibly TRBD1 for D (6 bases). CDR1 is KGHSH, CDR2 LQKENI, per germline. The CDR3 runs 15 residues. The V gene lost 0 bases and the J gene lost 5 bases, with 10 bases spanning the gap. The CDR3 nucleotides are TGTGCCAGCTCACCACCGCCAGGGGAAACCGGGGAGCTGTTTTTT. Translating gives CASSPPPGETGELFF. Combining the CDR3 with reference TRBV18 and TRBJ2-2 gives the whole variable domain NAGVMQNPRHLVRRRGQEARLRCSPMKGHSHVYWYRQLPEEGLKFMVYLQKENIIDESGMPKERFSAEFPKEGPSILRIQQVVRGDSAAYFCASSPPPGETGELFFGEGSRLTVL.

The chain uses TRBV7-9 and TRBJ2-5; TRBD2 aligns across 15 bases. The CDR3 spans 15 residues. J lost 14 bases, V lost 1 base, and 8 bases had no gene match. The germline V gene has CDR1 SEHNR and CDR2 FQNEAQ (reference sequence). In nucleotides, the CDR3 is TGTGCCAGCAGCTTAGAAGACGGACTAGCGGGGGGGAACTACTTC. Amino acids: CASSLEDGLAGGNYF.

The rearrangement links TRBV6-1 to TRBJ2-6, with 7 nucleotides matching TRBD1. The germline CDR1 and CDR2 sequences are MNHNS and SASEGT. CDR3 length: 17 residues. Trimming removed 4 bases from V and 4 bases from J; junction bases left unmatched: 10. The CDR3: CASSAIPTGPGANVLTF. DNA of the CDR3: TGTGCCAGCAGTGCCATACCGACAGGGCCCGGGGCCAACGTCCTGACTTTC.

The chain couples TRBV2 to TRBJ2-2; D gene uncertain. CDR1 SNHLY and CDR2 FYNNEI come from the germline V gene. CDR3 length: 11 amino acids. The V end lost 2 bases, the J end lost 8 bases, and 3 bases lay between the germline ends. CDR3 nucleotide sequence: TGTGCCAGCAGTGAAATAGGGGAGCTGTTTTTT. This codes for CASSEIGELFF.

The gene calls are TRBV10-3 and TRBJ1-1; D gene ambiguous. Germline V gene data show CDR1 as ENHRY and CDR2 as SYGVKD. CDR3 length equals 12 residues. The ends were cut back, 4 bases at V and 2 bases at J, with 5 bases in the middle. The CDR3 DNA reads as TGTGCCATCAGTGCAGTTAACACTGAAGCTTTCTTT. This sequence encodes CAISAVNTEAFF.